This entry describes one T cell receptor (beta chain). Its target is not known. This specimen belongs to a study of cytomegalovirus exposure and HLA in healthy donors. CDR3 length equals 13 residues. In germline, CDR1 is MDHEN, CDR2 SYDVKM. The germline V and J ends were trimmed by 3 bases and 3 bases, with 9 bases remaining between them. The PCR contained 60 Vbeta and 13 Jbeta primers. Generated by immunoSEQ multiplex PCR, the TCRdb table keeps only in-frame clones and is missing some. Of 150,000 to 170,000 clones listed, roughly 77% are singletons. Study-level points and caveats: Trimming of TCR beta V- and J-genes showed a link, identified in a later analysis, to a missense DCLRE1C variant. Analysis performed later showed TCR beta chains linked to HLA being more clonally expanded than equally common others.

The sequenced sample consisted of PBMCs. The genes are TRBV28 and TRBJ2-7; a weak D match, TRBD1 (5 bases). The TCR comes from a man aged 25-45 years in good health and CMV-seropositive. CDR3: CASSFSRDYEQYF. Written as DNA, the CDR3 is TGTGCCAGCAGTTTTAGCAGGGACTACGAGCAGTACTTC.